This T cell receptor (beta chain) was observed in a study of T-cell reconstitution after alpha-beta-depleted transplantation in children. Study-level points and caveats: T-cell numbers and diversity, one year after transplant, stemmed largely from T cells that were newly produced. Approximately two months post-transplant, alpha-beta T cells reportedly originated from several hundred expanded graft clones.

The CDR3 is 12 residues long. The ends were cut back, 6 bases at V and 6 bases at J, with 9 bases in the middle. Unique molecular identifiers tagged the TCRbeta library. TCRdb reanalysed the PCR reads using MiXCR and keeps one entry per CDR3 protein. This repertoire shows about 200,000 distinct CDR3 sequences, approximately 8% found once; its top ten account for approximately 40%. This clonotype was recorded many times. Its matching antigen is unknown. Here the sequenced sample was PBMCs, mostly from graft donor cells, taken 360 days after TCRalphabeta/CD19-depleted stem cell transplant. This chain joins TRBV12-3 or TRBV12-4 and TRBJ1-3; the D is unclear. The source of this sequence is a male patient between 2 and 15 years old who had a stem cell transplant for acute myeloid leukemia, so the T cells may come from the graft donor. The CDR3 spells CASRNDVNTIYF. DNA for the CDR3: TGTGCCAGCAGGAATGACGTAAACACCATATATTTT.